In its sample, the clone carrying this T cell receptor beta chain was seen once. Trimming took 1 base from V and 0 from J; bases not matched to a gene: 11. Germline CDR1 reads LGHDT; CDR2 reads YNNKEL (reference sequence). This CDR3 is 18 amino acids long. This entry comes from a study of blood T cell repertoires in COVID-19. Measured with immunoSEQ multiplex PCR; TCRdb has only the in-frame clones, and not every one. The sample holds approximately 89,000 clones, 60% to 85% seen once. This sequence was found in a human donor in a cohort sampled during active COVID-19. The sequenced sample was peripheral blood. The V call is TRBV3-1 (or the pseudogene TRBV3-2), the J call TRBJ2-7; TRBD2 aligns across 8 bases. CDR3 loop: CASSQALGRAGSSYEQYF. CDR3 in DNA: TGTGCCAGCAGCCAAGCGCTCGGGAGGGCAGGATCCTCCTACGAGCAGTACTTC.